In this sample, the clone carrying this T cell receptor (beta chain) turned up a few times. Its target is not known. Extracted RNA was reverse transcribed into cDNA, the sequencing template. Some clones are missing from TCRdb's copy, which holds only in-frame ones; the method was immunoSEQ multiplex PCR. The table lists around 7,400 clones, 67% of them singletons. The data are from a study of CD8+ T cells in alopecia areata. Study overall: Tofacitinib administration to treated patients was oral, at 5 to 10 mg twice daily.

Whole-study results and caveats: Possibly because of HLA-related factors, TCR sharing was less clear across patients than in mice.

There are 13 residues in the CDR3. The V gene's germline CDR1 is LNHDA and CDR2 SQIVND (reference sequence). Trimming shortened V by 7 bases and J by 6 bases, and 12 bases separated the two germline ends. Samples from alopecia areata patients were lesional scalp punch biopsies and peripheral blood. V and J are TRBV19 and TRBJ2-2; perhaps TRBD1 as D (6 bases). Material: skin, obtained at week 0. This receptor was obtained from a human donor with alopecia areata. CDR3 loop: CASKRGFPGELFF. The CDR3 coding sequence is TGTGCCAGTAAAAGGGGGTTCCCCGGGGAGCTGTTTTTT.